This TCR beta chain was found in a study of patients and donors after allogeneic stem cell transplantation. TCRdb processed the RT-PCR reads anew with MiXCR; each CDR3 protein has one entry. The data show about 160,000 distinct CDR3 sequences, about a quarter seen once. The sample holds a few counts of this clonotype. This CDR3 is 13 amino acids long. Germline-derived CDR1 and CDR2 are DFQATT and SNEGSKA (reference sequence). Trimming stripped 6 bases from V and 1 base from J, with 12 bases between. The chain recombines TRBV20-1 with TRBJ1-1, with D perhaps TRBD1 (5 bases). The source material was blood, either unsorted or a sorted T cell fraction (not recorded which). The receptor was derived from a human donor who was either an allogeneic HSCT recipient or a stem cell or donor lymphocyte infusion donor (not recorded which). It is not recorded whose cells these are; they may come from a transplant donor. CDR3 bases: TGCAGTGCCAGGGAGGACCCGAACACTGAAGCTTTCTTT. Protein product: CSAREDPNTEAFF.